This entry describes one TCR beta chain. Its antigen is as yet unknown. The entry originates in a study of response to subunit inactivated influenza vaccine. The study, taken as a whole, reports: Few new T cells, the authors suggested, are recruited by each seasonal influenza vaccination.

V was clipped by 5 bases and J by 4 bases; unmatched bases: 8. The CDR3 is 18 amino acids. Per the germline V gene, CDR1 is MNHNS and CDR2 is SASEGT. Each CDR3 protein is one row after TCRdb ran MiXCR on the RT-PCR reads. Counted here are around 570,000 distinct CDR3 sequences, 6% to 9% occurring once; the ten biggest clones make up under 15%. This clonotype was obtained from a man between 50 and 75 years old who received an inactivated influenza vaccine. Source: PBMCs from blood, taken about 24 months after vaccination. The chain uses TRBV6-1 and TRBJ2-1; 16 bases agree with TRBD2. CDR3 bases: TGTGCCAGCAGTCCAGTCCCGGGACTAGCGGGGGGGTACAATGAGCAGTTCTTC. Its protein is CASSPVPGLAGGYNEQFF.